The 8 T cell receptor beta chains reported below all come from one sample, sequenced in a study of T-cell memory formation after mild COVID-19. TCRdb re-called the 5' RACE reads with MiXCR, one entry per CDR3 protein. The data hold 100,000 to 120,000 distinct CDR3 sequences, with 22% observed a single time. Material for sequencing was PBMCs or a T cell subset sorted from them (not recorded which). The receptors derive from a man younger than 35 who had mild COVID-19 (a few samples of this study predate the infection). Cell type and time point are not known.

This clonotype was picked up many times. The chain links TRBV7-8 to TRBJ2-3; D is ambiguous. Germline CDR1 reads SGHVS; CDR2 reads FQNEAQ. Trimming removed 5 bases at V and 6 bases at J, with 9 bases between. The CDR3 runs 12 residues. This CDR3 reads CASSSQEDTQYF. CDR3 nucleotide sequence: TGTGCCAGCAGCAGCCAGGAGGATACGCAGTATTTT.

Here the CDR3 reads CATSYGAGDYEQYF. The CDR3 coding sequence is TGTGCCACCAGCTATGGGGCAGGCGACTACGAGCAGTACTTC. The rearrangement uses TRBV27 and TRBJ2-7, with D possibly matching TRBD1 (5 bases). Trimming took 10 bases from V and 3 from J, leaving 19 bases between them. Per germline, CDR1 MNHEY and CDR2 SMNVEV (reference sequence). The CDR3 has 14 amino acids.

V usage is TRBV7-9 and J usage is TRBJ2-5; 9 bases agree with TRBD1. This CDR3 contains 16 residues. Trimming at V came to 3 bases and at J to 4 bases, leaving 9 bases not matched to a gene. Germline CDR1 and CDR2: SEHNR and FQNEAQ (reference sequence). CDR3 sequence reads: CASSFGGTGIRETQYF. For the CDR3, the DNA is TGTGCCAGCAGCTTTGGCGGGACAGGGATTAGAGAGACCCAGTACTTC.

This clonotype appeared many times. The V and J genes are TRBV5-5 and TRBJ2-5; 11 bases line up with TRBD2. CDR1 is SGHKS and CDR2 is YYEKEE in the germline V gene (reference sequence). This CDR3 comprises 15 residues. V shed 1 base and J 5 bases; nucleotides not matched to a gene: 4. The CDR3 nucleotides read TGTGCCAGCAGCTTGTTTAGCGGGGGGGCCGAGACCCAGTACTTC. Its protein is CASSLFSGGAETQYF.

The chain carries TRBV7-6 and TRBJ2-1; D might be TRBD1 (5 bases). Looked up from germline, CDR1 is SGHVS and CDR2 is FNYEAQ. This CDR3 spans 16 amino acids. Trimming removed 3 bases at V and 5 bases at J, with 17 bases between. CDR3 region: CASSLWGRVQNNEQFF. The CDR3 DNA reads TGTGCCAGCAGCTTGTGGGGCAGGGTCCAGAACAATGAGCAGTTCTTC.

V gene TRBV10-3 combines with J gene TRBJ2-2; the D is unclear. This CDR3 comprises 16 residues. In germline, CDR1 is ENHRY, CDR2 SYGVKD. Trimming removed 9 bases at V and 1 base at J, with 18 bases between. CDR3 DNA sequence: TGTGCCATTATCCAGGAGATTCCTTGGAACACCGGGGAGCTGTTTTTT. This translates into CAIIQEIPWNTGELFF.

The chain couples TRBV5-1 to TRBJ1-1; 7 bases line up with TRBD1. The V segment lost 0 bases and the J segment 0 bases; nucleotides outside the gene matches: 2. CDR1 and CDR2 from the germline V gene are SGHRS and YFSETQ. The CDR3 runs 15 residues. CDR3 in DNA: TGCGCCAGCAGCTTGGTAGGGGGCATGAACACTGAAGCTTTCTTT. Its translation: CASSLVGGMNTEAFF.

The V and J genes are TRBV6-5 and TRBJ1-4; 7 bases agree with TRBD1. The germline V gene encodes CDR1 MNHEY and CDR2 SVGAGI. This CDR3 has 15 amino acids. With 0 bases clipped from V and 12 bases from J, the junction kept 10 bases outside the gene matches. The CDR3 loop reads CASSYSGGAGGELFF. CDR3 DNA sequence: TGTGCCAGCAGTTACTCCGGAGGAGCAGGGGGGGAACTGTTTTTT.